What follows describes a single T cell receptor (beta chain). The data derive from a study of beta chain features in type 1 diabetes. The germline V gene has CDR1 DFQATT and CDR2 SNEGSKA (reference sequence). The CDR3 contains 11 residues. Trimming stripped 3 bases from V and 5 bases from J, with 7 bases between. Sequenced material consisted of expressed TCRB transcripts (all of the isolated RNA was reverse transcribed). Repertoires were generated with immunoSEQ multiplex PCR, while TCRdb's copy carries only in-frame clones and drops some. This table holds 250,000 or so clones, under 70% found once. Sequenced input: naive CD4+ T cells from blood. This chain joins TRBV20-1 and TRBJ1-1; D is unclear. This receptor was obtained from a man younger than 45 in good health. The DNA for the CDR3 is TGCAGTGCTAGCTCGCAGACTGAAGCTTTCTTT. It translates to CSASSQTEAFF.